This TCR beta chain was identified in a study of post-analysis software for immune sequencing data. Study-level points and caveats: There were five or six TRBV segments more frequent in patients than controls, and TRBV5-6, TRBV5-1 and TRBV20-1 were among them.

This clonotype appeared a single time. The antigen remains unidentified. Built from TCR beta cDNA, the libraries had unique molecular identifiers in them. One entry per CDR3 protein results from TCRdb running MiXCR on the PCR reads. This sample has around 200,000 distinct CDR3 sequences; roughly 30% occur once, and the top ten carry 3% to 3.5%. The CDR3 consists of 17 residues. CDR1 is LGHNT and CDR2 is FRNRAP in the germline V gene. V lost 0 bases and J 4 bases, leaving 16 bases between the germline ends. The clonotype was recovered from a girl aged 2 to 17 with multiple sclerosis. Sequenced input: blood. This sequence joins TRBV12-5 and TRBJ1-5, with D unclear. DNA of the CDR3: TGTGCTAGTGGTTTGGTTCTAGGGCGGTCCCGAAATCAGCCCCAGCATTTT. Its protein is CASGLVLGRSRNQPQHF.